This T cell receptor beta chain was retrieved from a study of T cell changes during pregnancy in multiple sclerosis. Germline CDR1 is LNHDA and CDR2 is SQIVND (reference sequence). V lost 11 bases to trimming and J lost 4 bases; unmatched junction nucleotides: 15. The CDR3 spans 15 residues. Clones were sequenced by immunoSEQ multiplex PCR, and TCRdb holds only the in-frame ones, with some missing. Of 85,000 to 130,000 clones listed, around 93% are singletons. Here the sequenced sample was peripheral blood, taken before pregnancy. This sequence originates from a female donor with multiple sclerosis, enrolled in a pregnancy study. The J gene is TRBJ2-5, the V gene TRBV19; 8 nucleotides align to TRBD1. DNA of the CDR3: TGTGCCCAACTCGGGGTCAGGGGGCCCCGAGAGACCCAGTACTTC. As protein: CAQLGVRGPRETQYF.